This T cell receptor (beta chain) was found in a study of tumor-infiltrating lymphocytes in oesophageal squamous cell carcinoma. From the PCR reads, TCRdb called clonotypes with MiXCR, one entry per CDR3 protein. Of 20,000 to 25,000 distinct CDR3 sequences detected, around 37% appear once; the ten largest clones hold 19%. Relative to its sample, this clonotype is medium-sized. In germline, CDR1 is MDHEN, CDR2 SYDVKM. The V segment lost 4 bases and the J segment 5 bases; nucleotides outside the gene matches: 6. The CDR3 sequence is 15 residues long. The TCR originated in a female donor with esophageal squamous cell carcinoma. The rearrangement joins TRBV28 to TRBJ1-2, with 11 positions matching TRBD1. The sequenced sample was esophageal tumor tissue. The CDR3 reads CASSSGQGAWYGYTF. The CDR3 DNA reads as TGTGCCAGCAGTTCCGGACAGGGGGCCTGGTATGGCTACACCTTC.